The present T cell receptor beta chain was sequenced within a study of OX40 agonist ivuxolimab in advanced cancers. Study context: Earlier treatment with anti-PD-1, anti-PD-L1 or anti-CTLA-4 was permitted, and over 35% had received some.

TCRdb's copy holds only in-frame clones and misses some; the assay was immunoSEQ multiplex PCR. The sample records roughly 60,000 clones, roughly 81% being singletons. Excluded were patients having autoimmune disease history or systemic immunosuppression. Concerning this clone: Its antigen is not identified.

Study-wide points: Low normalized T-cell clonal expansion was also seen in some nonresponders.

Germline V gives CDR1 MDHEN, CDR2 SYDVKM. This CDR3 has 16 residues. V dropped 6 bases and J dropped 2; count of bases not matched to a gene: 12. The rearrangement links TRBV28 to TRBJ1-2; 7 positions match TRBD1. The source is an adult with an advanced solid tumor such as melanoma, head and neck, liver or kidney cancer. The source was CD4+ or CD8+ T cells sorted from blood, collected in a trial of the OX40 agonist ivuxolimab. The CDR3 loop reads CASSLQGLVRNYGYTF. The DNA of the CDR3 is TGTGCCAGCAGCTTACAGGGGTTAGTTCGGAACTATGGCTACACCTTC.